The 7 T cell receptor beta chains in this list originate from one sample, sequenced in a study of blood T cell repertoires in COVID-19. Data came from immunoSEQ multiplex PCR; TCRdb stores just in-frame clones and leaves some out. The table includes about 280,000 clones, just over 85% detected once. Source material: peripheral blood. Source of these receptors: a woman younger than 45 with active or convalescent COVID-19.

This chain connects TRBV10-3 to TRBJ1-2; 10 bases align to TRBD1. The CDR3 has 15 residues. Germline V gene sequence: CDR1 ENHRY, CDR2 SYGVKD. V lost 10 bases, J lost 10 bases, and 18 bases stayed unmatched. CDR3 DNA sequence: TGTGCCACCTGGACAGGGGGAACGGTGGGTTCAAACTACACCTTC. It yields the protein CATWTGGTVGSNYTF.

In this sample, this clone turned up once. The rearrangement uses TRBV9 and TRBJ2-3, with unresolved D. Germline V gene sequence: CDR1 SGDLS, CDR2 YYNGEE. The V end lost 3 bases, the J end lost 0 bases, and 11 bases lay between the germline ends. The CDR3 contains 15 residues. DNA for the CDR3: TGTGCCAGCAGCGCGCGTATGACTAGCACAGATACGCAGTATTTT. It translates to CASSARMTSTDTQYF.

In its sample, this clone was seen once. The rearrangement joins TRBV30 to TRBJ2-4; D possibly corresponds to TRBD2 (6 bases). The CDR3 consists of 13 residues. The V gene lost 2 bases and the J gene lost 5 bases, with 10 bases spanning the gap. The V gene's germline CDR1 is GTSNPN and CDR2 SVGIG (reference sequence). The CDR3 nucleotides are TGTGCCTGGAGTCAAACGGGGGAAAACATTCAGTACTTC. Translating it yields CAWSQTGENIQYF.

The chain couples TRBV5-1 to TRBJ2-6; possible D gene TRBD2, 6 bases. V gave up 4 bases and J gave up 2 bases, with 16 bases separating them. The CDR3 spans 17 residues. Looked up from germline, CDR1 is SGHRS and CDR2 is YFSETQ. The CDR3 DNA is TGCGCCAGCAGCAGAGGCGGGGCCGACCCTGGGGCCAACGTCCTGACTTTC. Its translation is CASSRGGADPGANVLTF.

This chain uses TRBV27 with TRBJ1-1; TRBD1 might be the D (5 bases). Germline CDR1 reads MNHEY; CDR2 reads SMNVEV (reference sequence). Trimming shortened V by 0 bases and J by 5 bases, and 7 bases separated the two germline ends. The CDR3 totals 13 residues. CDR3 DNA: TGTGCCAGCAGTTTATCAGGGGATACTGAAGCTTTCTTT. Encoded protein: CASSLSGDTEAFF.

This chain links TRBV5-6 with TRBJ2-3; 7 bases map to TRBD2. V lost 4 bases, J lost 2 bases, and 13 bases stayed unmatched. The germline CDR1 and CDR2 sequences are SGHDT and YYEEEE. The CDR3 sequence is 17 residues long. The CDR3: CASSRLGAGPDTDTQYF. Written as DNA, the CDR3 is TGTGCCAGCAGCCGACTTGGAGCGGGGCCAGACACAGATACGCAGTATTTT.

This chain links TRBV5-1 with TRBJ2-5, with 7 positions matching TRBD1. The V segment lost 4 bases and the J segment 2 bases; nucleotides outside the gene matches: 5. This CDR3 contains 14 residues. Per the germline V gene, CDR1 is SGHRS and CDR2 is YFSETQ. CDR3 bases: TGCGCCAGCAGCCCGACGACAGGGCAAGAGACCCAGTACTTC. It encodes CASSPTTGQETQYF.